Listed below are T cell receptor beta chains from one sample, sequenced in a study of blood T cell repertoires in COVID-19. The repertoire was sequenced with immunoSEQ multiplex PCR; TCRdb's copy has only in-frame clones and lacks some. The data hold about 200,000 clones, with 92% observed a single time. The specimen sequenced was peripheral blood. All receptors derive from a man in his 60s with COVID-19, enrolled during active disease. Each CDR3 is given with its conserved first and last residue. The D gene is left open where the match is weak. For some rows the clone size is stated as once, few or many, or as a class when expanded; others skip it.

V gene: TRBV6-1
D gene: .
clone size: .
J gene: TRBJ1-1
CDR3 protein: CASSERQPGEAFF
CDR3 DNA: TGTGCCAGCAGTGAAAGACAGCCAGGGGAAGCTTTCTTT

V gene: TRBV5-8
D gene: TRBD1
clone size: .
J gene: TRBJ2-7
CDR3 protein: CASSLTGGFSYEQYF
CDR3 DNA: TGTGCCAGCAGCTTAACAGGGGGCTTCTCCTACGAGCAGTACTTC

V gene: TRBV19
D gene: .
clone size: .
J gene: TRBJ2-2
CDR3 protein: CASSIQGLADTGELFF
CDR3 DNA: TGTGCCAGTAGTATTCAGGGGCTAGCGGACACCGGGGAGCTGTTTTTT

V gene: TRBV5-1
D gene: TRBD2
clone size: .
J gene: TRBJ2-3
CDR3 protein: CASKERGPIGDTQYF
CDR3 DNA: TGCGCCAGCAAGGAGCGGGGGCCAATTGGAGATACGCAGTATTTT

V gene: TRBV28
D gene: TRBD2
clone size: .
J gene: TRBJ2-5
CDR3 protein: CASSPLGGALGETQYF
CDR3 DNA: TGTGCCAGCAGCCCCCTCGGGGGGGCGCTGGGAGAGACCCAGTACTTC

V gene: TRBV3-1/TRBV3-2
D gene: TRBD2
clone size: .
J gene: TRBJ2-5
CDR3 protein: CASSQERLAGRETQYF
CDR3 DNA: TGTGCCAGCAGCCAAGAGAGGCTAGCGGGGAGAGAGACCCAGTACTTC

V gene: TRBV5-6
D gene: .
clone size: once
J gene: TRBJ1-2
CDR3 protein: CASSLRTGLDGYTF
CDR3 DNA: TGTGCCAGCAGCTTGAGAACAGGCTTAGATGGCTACACCTTC

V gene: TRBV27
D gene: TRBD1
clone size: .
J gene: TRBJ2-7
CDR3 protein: CASSPAGTGVYEQYF
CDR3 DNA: TGTGCCAGCAGTCCCGCCGGGACAGGGGTTTACGAGCAGTACTTC

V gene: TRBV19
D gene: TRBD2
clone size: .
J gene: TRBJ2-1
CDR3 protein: CASSSTSGGENEQFF
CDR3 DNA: TGTGCCAGTAGTTCGACTAGCGGGGGGGAGAATGAGCAGTTCTTC

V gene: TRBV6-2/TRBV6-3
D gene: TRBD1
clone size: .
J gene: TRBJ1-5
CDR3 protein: CASSDNRGSNQPQHF
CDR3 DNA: TGTGCCAGCAGTGATAACAGGGGTAGCAATCAGCCCCAGCATTTT

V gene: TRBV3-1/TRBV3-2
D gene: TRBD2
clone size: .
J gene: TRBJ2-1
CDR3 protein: CASSQDLLAGGPNEQFF
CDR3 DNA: TGTGCCAGCAGCCAAGATCTCCTAGCGGGGGGGCCCAATGAGCAGTTCTTC

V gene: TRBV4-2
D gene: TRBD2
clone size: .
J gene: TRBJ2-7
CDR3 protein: CASSQGLAGDEQYF
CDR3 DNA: TGTGCCAGCAGCCAAGGACTAGCGGGAGACGAGCAGTACTTC

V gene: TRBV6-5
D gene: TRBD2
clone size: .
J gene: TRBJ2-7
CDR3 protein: CASRSSGAYEQYF
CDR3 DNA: TGTGCCAGCAGATCTAGCGGGGCCTACGAGCAGTACTTC

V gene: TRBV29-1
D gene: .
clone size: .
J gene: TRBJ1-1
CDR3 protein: CSARGAGEAFF
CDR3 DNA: TGCAGCGCCCGGGGGGCAGGTGAAGCTTTCTTT

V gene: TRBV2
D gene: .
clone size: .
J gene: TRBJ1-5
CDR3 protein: CASSDGRAGSELNQPQHF
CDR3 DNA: TGTGCCAGCAGTGACGGTAGAGCCGGGTCGGAGCTGAATCAGCCCCAGCATTTT

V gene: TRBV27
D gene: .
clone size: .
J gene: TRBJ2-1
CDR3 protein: CASSLSGQSYNEQFF
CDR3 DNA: TGTGCCAGCAGTTTATCTGGCCAATCCTACAATGAGCAGTTCTTC

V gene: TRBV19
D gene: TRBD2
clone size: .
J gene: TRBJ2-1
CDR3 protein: CASNTGGLAGGLPERQFF
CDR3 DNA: TGTGCCAGTAATACTGGAGGGCTAGCGGGGGGGTTGCCTGAACGGCAGTTCTTC

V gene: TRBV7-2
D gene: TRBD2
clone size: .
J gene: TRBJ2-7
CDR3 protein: CASSLGYTSGLRAEQYF
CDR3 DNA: TGTGCCAGCAGCTTAGGATATACTAGCGGATTGAGGGCGGAGCAGTACTTC

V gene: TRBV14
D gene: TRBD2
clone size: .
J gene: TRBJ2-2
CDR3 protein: CASSQESGLAGVRVDGELFF
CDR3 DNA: TGTGCCAGCAGCCAAGAGTCGGGACTAGCGGGAGTTCGAGTGGACGGGGAGCTGTTTTTT

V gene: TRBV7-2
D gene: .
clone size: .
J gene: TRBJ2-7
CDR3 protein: CASSHTGTPPYEQYF
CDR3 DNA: TGTGCCAGCAGCCACACCGGGACTCCTCCATACGAGCAGTACTTC